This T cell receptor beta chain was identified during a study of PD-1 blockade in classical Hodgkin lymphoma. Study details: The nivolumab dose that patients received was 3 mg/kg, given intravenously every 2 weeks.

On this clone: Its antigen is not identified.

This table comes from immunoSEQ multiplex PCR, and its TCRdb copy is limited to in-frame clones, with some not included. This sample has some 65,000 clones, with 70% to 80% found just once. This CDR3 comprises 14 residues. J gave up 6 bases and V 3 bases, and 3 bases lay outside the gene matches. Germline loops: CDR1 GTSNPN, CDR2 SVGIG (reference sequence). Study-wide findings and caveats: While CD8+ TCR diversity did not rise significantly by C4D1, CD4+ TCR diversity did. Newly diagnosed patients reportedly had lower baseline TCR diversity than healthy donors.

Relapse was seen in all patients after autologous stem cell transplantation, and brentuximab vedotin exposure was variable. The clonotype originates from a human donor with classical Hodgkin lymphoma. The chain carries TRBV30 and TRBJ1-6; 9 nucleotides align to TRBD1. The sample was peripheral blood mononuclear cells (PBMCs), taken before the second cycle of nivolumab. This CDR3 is CAWRGQGGNSPLHF. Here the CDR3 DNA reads TGTGCCTGGAGGGGACAGGGAGGTAATTCACCCCTCCACTTT.